The sequence of this T cell receptor (beta chain) was determined in a study of blood T cell repertoires in COVID-19 (TCRdb year 2020). A note on the overall study: Collaborator samples came from the United States, Italy and Spain and covered acute and convalescent phases of COVID-19. The material from the prospective study consisted of cDNA or gDNA derived from T cells, B-cell-depleted T cells, or PBMCs. Subjects who had been exposed to COVID-19, were actively infected with it, or had recovered from it provided the deeply sampled blood TCRbeta repertoires that made up the dataset. The repertoires were released in a freely available public database intended as a resource for research on the immune response to SARS-CoV-2. Samples came from the ongoing ImmuneRACE study (first 160 participants) plus 1,254 subjects from 6 global collaborators. Sample metadata almost always included a de-identified subject ID, COVID-19 status, age in years and sex. Where available, HLA class I and class II types were obtained from metadata supplied by the sample provider rather than from assay-based typing. Overall results and qualifications from the work: The quantity of clinical and demographic metadata differed by source and by participant and was supplied without curation.

With respect to this clone: It has no known antigen specificity. Base qualities are not provided; no much larger clone lies one nucleotide away.

In Seattle, one collaborating source enrolled patients while the infection was active and tracked those patients longitudinally over the course of disease. Each collaborating institution followed its own protocols to collect whole blood in K2EDTA tubes. For TCRbeta analysis, collaborator samples were shipped as frozen whole blood, as isolated PBMCs, or as DNA extracted from either sample type. TCRbeta CDR3 regions were amplified from genomic DNA by means of the immunoSEQ Assay, a bias-controlled multiplex PCR. In the authors' own workflow: Nucleated cell counts per sample were estimated from amplification of reference gene primers within the assay. To quantify the absolute abundance of each unique TCRbeta CDR3 rearrangement, sequence reads were collapsed and filtered. Productive Simpson clonality was computed per sample as the square root of Simpson's diversity index over productive rearrangements. TCRdb obtained this table from immuneACCESS and retained in-frame rearrangements with V and J assigned. These tables miss some clones; where compared with another copy, unresolved V genes account for less than half of the shortfall, and the remainder is unexplained. That table furnishes V, J and clone size, whereas the DNA furnished D and trimming. The sample contains some 320,000 clones, 85% to 90% of them found a single time. Approximately 12% of the sample is in the top ten clones.

The CDR1 and CDR2 encoded by the germline V gene (reference sequence) are MNHEY and SMNVEV. Taken from cysteine to phenylalanine, the CDR3 has 13 residues. This entry keeps only the CDR3 DNA: 39 bases, framed from base 1. V is shortened by 6 bases, J by 4 bases, and the region joining them spans 10 bases. This TCR came from a woman aged 30 to 39 with COVID-19, enrolled during active disease. Input material: peripheral blood. Recombination linked TRBV27 to TRBJ2-1; tentative D gene TRBD1, with 5 bases matching. DNA sequence: TGTGCCAGCAGCTTCGACAGATACAATGAGCAGTTCTTC. Its translation is CASSFDRYNEQFF.